The 26 T cell receptor beta chains below come from one sample, sequenced in a study of blood T cell repertoires in COVID-19. Sequenced by immunoSEQ multiplex PCR; TCRdb stores in-frame clones only, minus some. The repertoire holds around 230,000 clones, around 85% seen once, with about 8% in the top ten. The sequenced sample was peripheral blood. The receptors were gathered from a woman over 75 with acute or convalescent COVID-19.

The chain employs TRBV18 and TRBJ2-5; perhaps TRBD2 as D (8 bases). Germline V gene data show CDR1 as KGHSH and CDR2 as LQKENI. Deletions cut 6 bases from V and 1 base from J, with 21 bases between. The CDR3 spans 17 residues. CDR3 DNA: TGTGCCAGCTCTCTCTACCCCGGGAGGGGGCCCCAAGAGACCCAGTACTTC. Protein product: CASSLYPGRGPQETQYF. The complete variable domain, with remaining parts taken from reference TRBV18 and TRBJ2-5, reads NAGVMQNPRHLVRRRGQEARLRCSPMKGHSHVYWYRQLPEEGLKFMVYLQKENIIDESGMPKERFSAEFPKEGPSILRIQQVVRGDSAAYFCASSLYPGRGPQETQYFGPGTRLLVL.

This chain uses TRBV5-5 with TRBJ2-7; 11 bases map to TRBD1. Germline values: CDR1 SGHKS, CDR2 YYEKEE (reference sequence). The CDR3 is made up of 15 amino acids. The V segment lost 4 bases and the J segment 4 bases; nucleotides outside the gene matches: 7. The chain's CDR3 is CASSAGQGAQYEQYF. CDR3 DNA sequence: TGTGCCAGCAGCGCTGGACAGGGGGCGCAGTACGAGCAGTACTTC.

This clone was counted a single time. V is TRBV15 and J is TRBJ2-7; D perhaps matches TRBD1 (6 bases). The CDR3 has 17 amino acids. Germline V CDR1 and CDR2: LNHNV, YYDKDF (reference sequence). Trimming pared 0 bases from V and 5 bases from J, leaving 20 bases between. Here the CDR3 DNA reads TGTGCCACCAGCAGAGATGGGGATCAGGGGAGAAGGAACGAGCAGTACTTC. Protein sequence: CATSRDGDQGRRNEQYF.

The rearrangement uses TRBV29-1 and TRBJ1-1; D uncertain. This CDR3 comprises 13 residues. Germline V lookup: CDR1 SQVTM, CDR2 ANQGSEA. Trimming removed 3 bases at V and 7 bases at J, with 15 bases between. The CDR3 nucleotides are TGCAGCGTTGACCGAACGGGTACTGGTGAAGCTTTCTTT. Translating gives CSVDRTGTGEAFF. Full variable domain (remainder filled in from reference TRBV29-1 and TRBJ1-1): SAVISQKPSRDICQRGTSLTIQCQVDSQVTMMFWYRQQPGQSLTLIATANQGSEATYESGFVIDKFPISRPNLTFSTLTVSNMSPEDSSIYLCSVDRTGTGEAFFGQGTRLTVV.

The rearrangement joins TRBV20-1 to TRBJ2-7; D is uncertain. Trimming pared 3 bases from V and 0 bases from J, leaving 9 bases between. The CDR3 covers 13 residues. Germline CDR1 reads DFQATT; CDR2 reads SNEGSKA (reference sequence). The DNA of the CDR3 is TGCAGTGCTAGTGGCTCTAGCTCCTACGAGCAGTACTTC. Its translation is CSASGSSSYEQYF.

The chain uses TRBV6-5 and TRBJ2-7; possible D gene TRBD2, 6 bases. Trimming took 0 bases from V and 0 from J, leaving 12 bases between them. CDR1 and CDR2 from the germline V gene are MNHEY and SVGAGI. This CDR3 spans 16 amino acids. Here the CDR3 DNA reads TGTGCCAGCAGTTACTCCTCGGCGGGGCCCTCCTACGAGCAGTACTTC. Translating it yields CASSYSSAGPSYEQYF.

The genes are TRBV5-1 and TRBJ2-3, with D perhaps TRBD2 (6 bases). V lost 4 bases and J lost 4, with 16 bases in between. The CDR3 spans 15 residues. Germline V gives CDR1 SGHRS, CDR2 YFSETQ. CDR3 in DNA: TGCGCCAGCAGCCCGACTAGAGCGGCGGCAGATACGCAGTATTTT. Its translation: CASSPTRAAADTQYF. Filled out from reference TRBV5-1 and TRBJ2-3, the complete variable domain reads KAGVTQTPRYLIKTRGQQVTLSCSPISGHRSVSWYQQTPGQGLQFLFEYFSETQRNKGNFPGRFSGRQFSNSRSEMNVSTLELGDSALYLCASSPTRAAADTQYFGPGTRLTVL.

This chain joins TRBV5-4 and TRBJ2-1; 7 nucleotides line up with TRBD1. The junction had 3 bases not matched to a gene; V was cut back by 2 bases and J by 1 base. The germline gives CDR1 SGHNT, CDR2 YYREEE (reference sequence). The CDR3 has 15 residues. The CDR3 nucleotides are TGTGCCAGCAGCTTAGGGGGCCAATCCTACAATGAGCAGTTCTTC. Translation gives CASSLGGQSYNEQFF. Looking up the rest from reference TRBV5-4 and TRBJ2-1 gives the full variable domain: ETGVTQSPTHLIKTRGQQVTLRCSSQSGHNTVSWYQQALGQGPQFIFQYYREEENGRGNFPPRFSGLQFPNYSSELNVNALELDDSALYLCASSLGGQSYNEQFFGPGTRLTVL.

The chain couples TRBV29-1 to TRBJ2-5, with 8 bases that match TRBD1. After removal of 5 bases from V and 4 bases from J, the junction contained 6 bases not matched to a gene. The CDR3 covers 13 residues. Germline loops: CDR1 SQVTM, CDR2 ANQGSEA. CDR3 sequence: CSVSQGAAETQYF. CDR3 coding DNA: TGCAGCGTTTCTCAGGGGGCTGCAGAGACCCAGTACTTC.

This chain joins TRBV6-5 and TRBJ2-1; 7 bases fit TRBD2. Looked up from germline, CDR1 is MNHEY and CDR2 is SVGAGI. V gave up 8 bases and J gave up 10 bases; unmatched junction bases: 17. The CDR3 extends over 15 amino acids. CDR3 protein: CASGGGRPGGREQFF. CDR3 nucleotides: TGTGCCAGCGGGGGGGGGAGACCCGGAGGGAGGGAGCAGTTCTTC.

This rearrangement joins TRBV5-1 to TRBJ1-4, with 7 bases aligning to TRBD1. The CDR3 contains 15 residues. Germline V lookup: CDR1 SGHRS, CDR2 YFSETQ. V dropped 4 bases and J dropped 5; count of bases not matched to a gene: 8. CDR3 protein: CASSLGQVNNEKLFF. CDR3 nucleotide sequence: TGCGCCAGCAGCCTCGGACAGGTCAACAATGAAAAACTGTTTTTT.

The genes are TRBV9 and TRBJ2-2, with TRBD1 identical over 7 bases. V lost 0 bases to trimming and J lost 4 bases; unmatched junction nucleotides: 6. Looked up from germline, CDR1 is SGDLS and CDR2 is YYNGEE. This CDR3 has 16 amino acids. The CDR3 reads CASSVVVGTATGELFF. Here the CDR3 DNA reads TGTGCCAGCAGCGTAGTGGTCGGGACAGCCACCGGGGAGCTGTTTTTT.

The CDR3 is CASKRDAYNEQFF. CDR3 in DNA: TGTGCCAGTAAGCGGGATGCATACAATGAGCAGTTCTTC. The rearrangement links TRBV6-5 to TRBJ2-1; 7 nucleotides match TRBD2. Germline lookup yields CDR1 MNHEY and CDR2 SVGAGI. The CDR3 is 13 amino acids. Losses at the gene ends were 9 bases for V and 4 bases for J; bases not matched to a gene: 6.

The V gene is TRBV6-1, the J gene TRBJ2-1; D might be TRBD2 (5 bases). Germline lookup yields CDR1 MNHNS and CDR2 SASEGT. V shed 2 bases and J shed 0 bases, with 8 bases lying between them. The CDR3 runs 15 residues. The CDR3 DNA reads as TGTGCCAGCAGTGAAAGCGGAAGCTCCTACAATGAGCAGTTCTTC. Its protein is CASSESGSSYNEQFF.

This clone was detected once. This chain connects TRBV20-1 to TRBJ2-7; 9 positions agree with TRBD2. The CDR3 extends over 13 amino acids. With V trimmed by 3 bases and J by 0 bases, 0 bases remained unmatched. CDR1 and CDR2 (germline): DFQATT, SNEGSKA (reference sequence). The CDR3 loop reads CSASSGSSYEQYF. CDR3 coding DNA: TGCAGTGCTAGTAGCGGGAGCTCCTACGAGCAGTACTTC.

This clone was observed a handful of times. This sequence joins TRBV18 and TRBJ1-1, with D uncertain. The V end lost 1 base, the J end lost 3 bases, and 6 bases lay between the germline ends. CDR1 is KGHSH, CDR2 LQKENI, per germline. The CDR3 sequence is 13 residues long. DNA for the CDR3: TGTGCCAGCTCACCACGGGCTGACACTGAAGCTTTCTTT. Translated, it gives CASSPRADTEAFF.

Only a few counts were recorded for this clone. This chain connects TRBV10-3 to TRBJ1-6; TRBD1 agrees at 7 bases. V trimming: 3 bases; J trimming: 7 bases; junction bases outside the gene matches: 0. The CDR3 extends over 13 amino acids. Germline V gives CDR1 ENHRY, CDR2 SYGVKD. Here the CDR3 DNA reads TGTGCCATCAGTGACAGGGGGAATTCACCCCTCCACTTT. Translation: CAISDRGNSPLHF.

The CDR3 DNA follows: TGCGCCAGCAACCACCCCACCGGGGAAGCTAATTCACCCCTCCACTTT. Translation gives CASNHPTGEANSPLHF. V is TRBV5-1 and J is TRBJ1-6; D gene unclear. The CDR3 covers 16 residues. Germline-derived CDR1 and CDR2 are SGHRS and YFSETQ. V gave up 6 bases and J gave up 6 bases, with 19 bases separating them.

The rearrangement uses TRBV2 and TRBJ2-7; unclear D gene. V lost 4 bases to trimming and J lost 3 bases, with 4 bases between them. The germline V gene encodes CDR1 SNHLY and CDR2 FYNNEI. There are 11 residues in the CDR3. CDR3 coding DNA: TGTGCCAGCAGTGGCGGCTACGAGCAGTACTTC. Translating it yields CASSGGYEQYF.

The V call is TRBV7-2, the J call TRBJ2-5; D gene unclear. The CDR3 has 12 amino acids. V was trimmed by 3 bases and J by 6 bases, leaving 8 bases between them. Germline V gene lookup returns CDR1 SGHTA and CDR2 FQGNSA. The CDR3 DNA follows: TGTGCCAGCAGCTTCGTCCCTCAGACCCAGTACTTC. Its translation: CASSFVPQTQYF.

This clone was seen a handful of times. This rearrangement joins TRBV7-9 to TRBJ1-2; the D gene is possibly TRBD1 (5 bases). The CDR3 totals 15 residues. With 2 bases removed from V and 6 bases from J, the gap between germline ends came to 16 bases. Germline V gene data show CDR1 as SEHNR and CDR2 as FQNEAQ (reference sequence). CDR3 DNA sequence: TGTGCCAGCAGCTTATTGGACACCTTAACGGATGGCTACACCTTC. It is translated as CASSLLDTLTDGYTF.

The chain recombines TRBV10-3 with TRBJ1-1, with TRBD1 identical over 7 bases. The CDR3 has 11 residues. V shed 6 bases, J shed 8 bases, and the junction held 3 bases outside the gene matches. The germline V gene has CDR1 ENHRY and CDR2 SYGVKD. The CDR3, as DNA: TGTGCCATCAGGGAGGACAGGGAAGCTTTCTTT. It is translated as CAIREDREAFF.

The V and J genes are TRBV19 and TRBJ1-2, with D uncertain. V lost 6 bases to trimming and J lost 8 bases, with 13 bases between them. CDR1 is LNHDA, CDR2 SQIVND, per germline (reference sequence). The CDR3 runs 12 residues. The CDR3 reads CASRRQDQGYTF. Written as DNA, the CDR3 is TGTGCCAGTAGGCGCCAGGATCAGGGCTACACCTTC.

The table lists this clone with a few counts. V usage is TRBV18 and J usage is TRBJ1-1; the D gene is possibly TRBD1 (6 bases). Trimming cost V 2 bases and J 1 base, with 8 bases left between them. The CDR3 runs 14 residues. Germline CDR1 is KGHSH and CDR2 is LQKENI. The CDR3 nucleotides read TGTGCCAGCTCACCAGCAGGGGCGAACACTGAAGCTTTCTTT. It encodes CASSPAGANTEAFF.

This chain joins TRBV6-6 and TRBJ1-2, with a possible D match to TRBD1 (6 bases). Between the trimmed V and J ends, which lost 2 bases and 11 bases, there was a span of 15 bases. The CDR3 totals 13 residues. Germline lookup yields CDR1 MNHNY and CDR2 SVGAGI (reference sequence). CDR3 coding DNA: TGTGCCAGCAGTTACCCCGACAGGAGTTGGTACACCTTC. It translates to CASSYPDRSWYTF.

The chain has TRBV5-5 and TRBJ2-5; possibly TRBD1 for D (6 bases). Trimming removed 4 bases from V and 2 bases from J, with 9 bases in between. The CDR3 loop spans 13 amino acids. The germline V gene encodes CDR1 SGHKS and CDR2 YYEKEE (reference sequence). The CDR3 DNA follows: TGTGCCAGCAGCACAGGGTGGCAAGAGACCCAGTACTTC. Protein: CASSTGWQETQYF. The full variable domain, in which reference TRBV5-5 and TRBJ2-5 provide the parts outside the CDR3, is DAGVTQSPTHLIKTRGQQVTLRCSPISGHKSVSWYQQVLGQGPQFIFQYYEKEERGRGNFPDRFSARQFPNYSSELNVNALLLGDSALYLCASSTGWQETQYFGPGTRLLVL.